These 32 T cell receptor beta chains were sequenced from one sample in a study of cytomegalovirus exposure and HLA in healthy donors. Vbeta (60) and Jbeta (13) primers were used in the PCR. Assay used: immunoSEQ multiplex PCR; TCRdb lists only in-frame clones, some missing. The sample includes under 200,000 clones, roughly 85% of them seen just once. The specimen was PBMCs. These receptors were collected from a woman in her thirties or forties in good health and CMV-seronegative.

The count of this clone is one. The chain has TRBV9 and TRBJ1-2, with D perhaps matching TRBD1 (5 bases). CDR3 length: 14 amino acids. V was shortened by 3 bases and J by 0 bases, with 9 bases between the two germline ends. Germline CDR1 SGDLS, CDR2 YYNGEE. The CDR3 loop is CASSAGLANYGYTF. CDR3 sequence (DNA): TGTGCCAGCAGCGCGGGACTAGCTAACTATGGCTACACCTTC.

The chain couples TRBV18 to TRBJ1-1; no definite D call. The CDR3 consists of 15 residues. V lost 1 base to trimming and J lost 5 bases, with 14 bases between them. CDR1 is KGHSH and CDR2 is LQKENI in the germline V gene. The CDR3 bases are TGTGCCAGCTCACCACGGGTAGACGTCAGGACTGAAGCTTTCTTT. Its protein is CASSPRVDVRTEAFF.

The rearrangement joins TRBV19 to TRBJ1-1; TRBD1 might be the D (6 bases). This CDR3 is built from 14 residues. Germline V gene sequence: CDR1 LNHDA, CDR2 SQIVND (reference sequence). Trimming cost V 6 bases and J 0 bases, with 11 bases left between them. This CDR3 is CASRVGTMNTEAFF. The CDR3 nucleotides are TGTGCCAGTAGAGTAGGGACAATGAACACTGAAGCTTTCTTT.

The genes are TRBV19 and TRBJ2-1; tentative D call: TRBD1 (6 bases). The CDR3 sequence is 15 residues long. Trimming took 1 base from V and 4 from J, leaving 11 bases between them. Per the germline V gene, CDR1 is LNHDA and CDR2 is SQIVND (reference sequence). CDR3 coding DNA: TGTGCCAGTAGTATAGCGCAGGGGCGTTACAATGAGCAGTTCTTC. It codes for CASSIAQGRYNEQFF.

The V and J genes are TRBV10-2 and TRBJ2-7, with TRBD1 matching over 7 bases. The V gene's germline CDR1 is WSHSY and CDR2 SAAADI. The CDR3 has 14 residues. Unmatched junction bases numbered 8, after V lost 7 bases and J lost 2 bases. CDR3 residues: CASNPGTATYEQYF. DNA of the CDR3: TGCGCCAGCAACCCCGGGACAGCGACCTACGAGCAGTACTTC.

This clone was counted once. The chain couples TRBV16 to TRBJ1-1; the match to TRBD1 covers 8 bases. The CDR3 runs 13 residues. Trimming removed 2 bases from V and 12 bases from J; junction bases left unmatched: 8. Germline V gives CDR1 KGHSY, CDR2 FQNENV. As DNA, the CDR3 is TGTGCCAGCAGCCAAGGCAGGGGGCGGAGAACTTTCTTT. Protein sequence: CASSQGRGRRTFF.

The chain links TRBV18 to TRBJ1-4, with a tentative D call TRBD1 (5 bases). From germline, CDR1 is KGHSH and CDR2 LQKENI. Trimming took 6 bases from V and 6 from J, leaving 17 bases between them. This CDR3 has 15 residues. The CDR3 loop reads CASSPEQADYEKLFF. CDR3 nucleotide sequence: TGTGCCAGCTCCCCCGAACAGGCCGATTATGAAAAACTGTTTTTT. Combining the CDR3 with reference TRBV18 and TRBJ1-4 gives the whole variable domain NAGVMQNPRHLVRRRGQEARLRCSPMKGHSHVYWYRQLPEEGLKFMVYLQKENIIDESGMPKERFSAEFPKEGPSILRIQQVVRGDSAAYFCASSPEQADYEKLFFGSGTQLSVL.

V gene TRBV25-1 combines with J gene TRBJ2-1, with 8 bases fitting TRBD1. Per germline, CDR1 MGHDK and CDR2 SYGVNS. The ends lost 1 base at V and 8 bases at J; junction bases unmatched: 7. CDR3 length: 15 amino acids. This CDR3 is CASSEWGTGIDEQFF. DNA of the CDR3: TGTGCCAGCAGTGAATGGGGGACAGGAATCGATGAGCAGTTCTTC. Complete variable domain (other parts from reference TRBV25-1 and TRBJ2-1): EADIYQTPRYLVIGTGKKITLECSQTMGHDKMYWYQQDPGMELHLIHYSYGVNSTEKGDLSSESTVSRIRTEHFPLTLESARPSHTSQYLCASSEWGTGIDEQFFGPGTRLTVL.

The J gene is TRBJ2-3, the V gene TRBV9; 7 nucleotides match TRBD2. This CDR3 has 17 residues. The V segment lost 4 bases and the J segment 6 bases; nucleotides outside the gene matches: 17. Germline values: CDR1 SGDLS, CDR2 YYNGEE. The CDR3 region has the DNA TGTGCCAGCAGCACACACCCGGCTAGCGGAGACCGGGATACGCAGTATTTT. Translated, it gives CASSTHPASGDRDTQYF.

The chain has TRBV13 and TRBJ2-3, with a possible D match to TRBD2 (6 bases). The germline CDR1 and CDR2 sequences are PRHDT and FYEKMQ (reference sequence). V lost 5 bases, J lost 0 bases, and 15 bases lay in between. The CDR3 is 16 residues long. Written as DNA, the CDR3 is TGTGCCAGCAGCATAACGGGGGTGCCAAGCACAGATACGCAGTATTTT. This encodes CASSITGVPSTDTQYF. Looking up the rest from reference TRBV13 and TRBJ2-3 gives the full variable domain: AAGVIQSPRHLIKEKRETATLKCYPIPRHDTVYWYQQGPGQDPQFLISFYEKMQSDKGSIPDRFSAQQFSDYHSELNMSSLELGDSALYFCASSITGVPSTDTQYFGPGTRLTVL.

The V and J genes are TRBV5-4 and TRBJ2-7; no definite D call. Trimming took off 0 bases at V and 2 bases at J, with 9 bases between the two ends. This CDR3 is built from 14 residues. Germline V gene data show CDR1 as SGHNT and CDR2 as YYREEE (reference sequence). CDR3 coding DNA: TGTGCCAGCAGCTTGGGCCCCACTACCTACGAGCAGTACTTC. This codes for CASSLGPTTYEQYF.

This clone was detected once. V usage is TRBV7-2 and J usage is TRBJ2-7; the match to TRBD2 covers 11 bases. Trimming cost V 5 bases and J 2 bases; bases outside gene matches: 5. This CDR3 comprises 15 residues. Germline V gives CDR1 SGHTA, CDR2 FQGNSA. CDR3 residues: CASSISGGGPYEQYF. The DNA of the CDR3 is TGTGCCAGCAGCATTAGCGGGGGGGGGCCCTACGAGCAGTACTTC.

J is TRBJ1-4 and V is TRBV5-4; 7 bases fit TRBD1. The germline V gene has CDR1 SGHNT and CDR2 YYREEE (reference sequence). This CDR3 is 14 amino acids long. Trimming removed 0 bases from V and 11 bases from J; junction bases left unmatched: 7. The CDR3 protein is CASSLESAGGKLFF. CDR3 DNA: TGTGCCAGCAGCTTGGAATCGGCAGGGGGGAAACTGTTTTTT.

This chain uses TRBV29-1 with TRBJ2-1, with 15 positions matching TRBD2. Per germline, CDR1 SQVTM and CDR2 ANQGSEA. This CDR3 has 17 residues. V lost 4 bases, J lost 4 bases, and 8 bases stayed unmatched. The CDR3 DNA follows: TGCAGCGTTGTTAGGGGACTAGCGGGGGGCCCGTACAATGAGCAGTTCTTC. This translates into CSVVRGLAGGPYNEQFF.

The chain is built from TRBV7-2 and TRBJ2-5; TRBD1 might be the D (6 bases). In germline, CDR1 is SGHTA, CDR2 FQGNSA. V gave up 1 base and J gave up 3 bases, with 9 bases separating them. This CDR3 is built from 14 residues. CDR3: CASSLVYREETQYF. CDR3 DNA: TGTGCCAGCAGCTTAGTCTACAGGGAAGAGACCCAGTACTTC.

The chain combines TRBV5-1 with TRBJ2-1, with 9 positions matching TRBD2. Germline V gene lookup returns CDR1 SGHRS and CDR2 YFSETQ. The V and J ends lost 4 bases and 8 bases, in that order; junction bases with no gene match: 13. This CDR3 has 16 residues. The CDR3 loop reads CASSPAPSGVGDEQFF. The CDR3 nucleotides are TGCGCCAGCAGCCCAGCTCCTAGCGGGGTAGGCGATGAGCAGTTCTTC. The complete variable domain, with remaining parts taken from reference TRBV5-1 and TRBJ2-1, reads KAGVTQTPRYLIKTRGQQVTLSCSPISGHRSVSWYQQTPGQGLQFLFEYFSETQRNKGNFPGRFSGRQFSNSRSEMNVSTLELGDSALYLCASSPAPSGVGDEQFFGPGTRLTVL.

The rearrangement uses TRBV9 and TRBJ2-3; tentatively, D is TRBD2 (5 bases). Per the germline V gene, CDR1 is SGDLS and CDR2 is YYNGEE. The CDR3 has 20 residues. Trimming left V 0 bases short and J 2 bases short, with 25 bases between. CDR3 nucleotides: TGTGCCAGCAGCGTAGCTACGCGGCAATGGGGAGAGGGTAACACAGATACGCAGTATTTT. It is translated as CASSVATRQWGEGNTDTQYF. Together with reference TRBV9 and TRBJ2-3, the CDR3 gives the full variable domain: DSGVTQTPKHLITATGQRVTLRCSPRSGDLSVYWYQQSLDQGLQFLIQYYNGEERAKGNILERFSAQQFPDLHSELNLSSLELGDSALYFCASSVATRQWGEGNTDTQYFGPGTRLTVL.

This chain joins TRBV28 and TRBJ1-2; no definite D call. This CDR3 contains 13 residues. Trimming removed 6 bases from V and 0 bases from J, with 8 bases in between. Germline V gives CDR1 MDHEN, CDR2 SYDVKM. CDR3 amino acids: CASSQLTNYGYTF. CDR3 coding DNA: TGTGCCAGCAGCCAACTTACTAACTATGGCTACACCTTC.

The chain uses TRBV7-6 and TRBJ2-2, with D perhaps matching TRBD2 (7 bases). Trimming left V 1 base short and J 4 bases short, with 13 bases between. In germline, CDR1 is SGHVS, CDR2 FNYEAQ. This CDR3 has 16 residues. CDR3 DNA sequence: TGTGCCAGCAGCTTAGTACGGGGGGCCGGCACCGGGGAGCTGTTTTTT. It specifies CASSLVRGAGTGELFF.

CDR3 residues: CASSWSGGAGETQYF. CDR3 sequence (DNA): TGCGCCAGCAGCTGGAGCGGGGGGGCCGGTGAGACCCAGTACTTC. This chain links TRBV5-1 with TRBJ2-5, with 10 bases lining up with TRBD2. The CDR3 spans 15 residues. The V gene's germline CDR1 is SGHRS and CDR2 YFSETQ. After removal of 3 bases from V and 5 bases from J, the junction contained 7 bases not matched to a gene.

This chain joins TRBV5-1 and TRBJ2-5; possible D gene TRBD2, 5 bases. The J call may be mistaken, given a closer DNA end match to TRBJ2-7. The CDR3 loop spans 15 amino acids. Germline lookup yields CDR1 SGHRS and CDR2 YFSETQ. The CDR3 DNA reads TGCGCCAGCAGCTTGAGAGGGATTCTCTCCTACGAGCAGTACTTC. This codes for CASSLRGILSYEQYF.

The rearrangement links TRBV9 to TRBJ2-3, with 12 bases that match TRBD2. The germline CDR1 and CDR2 sequences are SGDLS and YYNGEE. Losses at the gene ends were 3 bases for V and 1 base for J; bases not matched to a gene: 3. The CDR3 consists of 16 residues. The CDR3: CASSGRLAGGTDTQYF. CDR3 DNA sequence: TGTGCCAGCAGCGGCAGACTAGCGGGAGGCACAGATACGCAGTATTTT.

The V gene is TRBV6-5, the J gene TRBJ1-5; D is unresolved. V lost 0 bases and J 3 bases, leaving 9 bases between the germline ends. There are 15 residues in the CDR3. The V gene's germline CDR1 is MNHEY and CDR2 SVGAGI. The DNA for the CDR3 is TGTGCCAGCAGTTACTCAAGAGGTCTCAATCAGCCCCAGCATTTT. Translation gives CASSYSRGLNQPQHF.

The rearrangement joins TRBV7-9 to TRBJ2-5, with 9 bases identical to TRBD2. With 2 bases clipped from V and 1 base from J, the junction kept 2 bases outside the gene matches. The CDR3 length is 15 residues. The germline CDR1 and CDR2 sequences are SEHNR and FQNEAQ (reference sequence). This CDR3 reads CASSLRLAAQETQYF. The CDR3 DNA reads TGTGCCAGCAGCTTAAGACTAGCGGCCCAAGAGACCCAGTACTTC.

This clone was counted once. This chain connects TRBV10-3 to TRBJ1-2; 9 nucleotides line up with TRBD1. V shed 6 bases and J 4 bases; nucleotides not matched to a gene: 6. The CDR3 runs to 14 residues. Germline loops: CDR1 ENHRY, CDR2 SYGVKD. This chain's CDR3 is CAIRKGQGPYGYTF. Written as DNA, the CDR3 is TGTGCCATCAGAAAGGGACAGGGCCCCTATGGCTACACCTTC.

V and J are TRBV19 and TRBJ2-7, with TRBD2 identical over 9 bases. V dropped 4 bases and J dropped 6; count of bases not matched to a gene: 13. The CDR3 sequence is 16 residues long. Per the germline V gene, CDR1 is LNHDA and CDR2 is SQIVND (reference sequence). The CDR3 nucleotides are TGTGCCAGTAGTAAGCCTAGGGGACTAGCCCACAGCGAGCAGTACTTC. Protein product: CASSKPRGLAHSEQYF.

Points on this clone: The sample carries other DNA sequences with the same CDR3. The CDR3 loop reads CSVEQDYEQYF. CDR3 nucleotide sequence: TGCAGCGTTGAACAGGACTACGAGCAGTACTTC. The chain uses TRBV29-1 and TRBJ2-7; D remains ambiguous. V lost 2 bases, J lost 3 bases, and 5 bases lay in between. CDR1 is SQVTM and CDR2 is ANQGSEA in the germline V gene. The CDR3 is made up of 11 amino acids.

A few counts support this clone. This chain connects TRBV6-1 to TRBJ2-6; no reliable D call. The length of the CDR3 is 15 residues. The V end was cut by 1 base, the J end by 0 bases, with 4 bases between. The germline CDR1 and CDR2 sequences are MNHNS and SASEGT. CDR3 sequence: CASSEVGSGANVLTF. In DNA, the CDR3 is TGTGCCAGCAGTGAAGTCGGCTCTGGGGCCAACGTCCTGACTTTC.

CDR3 DNA sequence: TGTGCCAGCAGTTACCCGAGGGACATTGAGGGCTACACCTTC. Amino acids: CASSYPRDIEGYTF. The chain combines TRBV28 with TRBJ1-2; possible D gene TRBD1, 6 bases. The V gene lost 4 bases and the J gene lost 8 bases, with 17 bases spanning the gap. The CDR3 covers 14 residues. Germline-derived CDR1 and CDR2 are MDHEN and SYDVKM.

The chain couples TRBV10-1 to TRBJ2-1; D is unresolved. CDR3 length: 14 amino acids. CDR1 is WNHNN, CDR2 SYGVQD, per germline (reference sequence). Trimming pared 7 bases from V and 3 bases from J, leaving 13 bases between. The CDR3 sequence: CASIRSTGYNEQFF. The CDR3 coding sequence is TGCGCCAGCATCCGTAGCACGGGCTACAATGAGCAGTTCTTC.

The V and J genes are TRBV5-1 and TRBJ1-6; 12 bases are a match to TRBD1. J lost 10 bases, V lost 0 bases, and 8 bases had no gene match. This CDR3 has 17 residues. CDR1 is SGHRS, CDR2 YFSETQ, per germline. The CDR3 DNA is TGCGCCAGCAGCTTGGAAAGGGGACAGGGGGCCGGATCACCCCTCCACTTT. Its translation: CASSLERGQGAGSPLHF.

This clone was seen only a few times. The rearrangement links TRBV6-1 to TRBJ1-1, with D possibly matching TRBD1 (6 bases). The V gene's germline CDR1 is MNHNS and CDR2 SASEGT. There are 13 residues in the CDR3. The V end was cut by 2 bases, the J end by 6 bases, with 10 bases between. The CDR3 DNA reads as TGTGCCAGCAGTGAACCCTACAGGGCTGAAGCTTTCTTT. Translating it yields CASSEPYRAEAFF.